The 11 T cell receptor beta chains reported below all come from one sample, sequenced in a study of T cell responses to AZD1222 COVID-19 vaccine. The method was immunoSEQ multiplex PCR; TCRdb's version includes in-frame clones alone and lacks a portion of them. The table includes roughly 120,000 clones, 85% to 90% detected once. The specimen comprised peripheral blood, sampled on day 0 of AZD1222 vaccination. The source of these receptors is an adult in good health.

V usage is TRBV5-1 and J usage is TRBJ1-1; no firm D call. Germline values: CDR1 SGHRS, CDR2 YFSETQ. Trimming removed 4 bases at V and 0 bases at J, with 7 bases between. The CDR3 is 13 residues long. The DNA for the CDR3 is TGCGCCAGCAGCCTACAAATGAACACTGAAGCTTTCTTT. Protein: CASSLQMNTEAFF.

The chain carries TRBV19 and TRBJ1-5, with D tentatively TRBD1 (6 bases). The germline V and J ends were trimmed by 1 base and 2 bases, with 12 bases remaining between them. CDR1 LNHDA and CDR2 SQIVND come from the germline V gene (reference sequence). The CDR3 has 16 amino acids. CDR3 sequence: CASSIAGGWGNQPQHF. CDR3 DNA sequence: TGTGCCAGTAGTATAGCGGGGGGCTGGGGCAATCAGCCCCAGCATTTT.

A single count supports this clone. This rearrangement joins TRBV28 to TRBJ1-1; TRBD1 matches 8 bases. The CDR3 spans 12 residues. Germline CDR1 MDHEN, CDR2 SYDVKM. Unmatched junction bases numbered 5, after V lost 6 bases and J lost 8 bases. The CDR3 spells CASRQGEMEAFF. CDR3 bases: TGTGCCAGCAGACAGGGGGAGATGGAAGCTTTCTTT.

The V gene is TRBV11-2, the J gene TRBJ1-2; unclear D gene. Germline V gene sequence: CDR1 SGHAT, CDR2 FQNNGV. Trimming pared 5 bases from V and 4 bases from J, leaving 14 bases between. CDR3 length equals 14 residues. Here the CDR3 DNA reads TGTGCCAGCAGCCCCCAAGGGAGACTCTATGGCTACACCTTC. Translation gives CASSPQGRLYGYTF.

With regard to this clone: Germline and junction disagree at one end, which may indicate a read error. This chain links TRBV6-5 with TRBJ2-3; D gene unclear. CDR3 length: 11 amino acids. Germline V lookup: CDR1 MNHEY, CDR2 SVGAGI. CDR3 bases: TGTGCCAGCAGTACCACAAATACGCAGTATTTT. Its translation: CASSTTNTQYF.

This clone showed up just a few times. The V gene is TRBV2, the J gene TRBJ2-7; D is undetermined. CDR1 and CDR2 (germline): SNHLY, FYNNEI. CDR3 length equals 14 residues. Deletions cut 8 bases from V and 3 bases from J, with 17 bases between. CDR3: CASLTREGSYEQYF. In nucleotides, the CDR3 is TGTGCCAGCCTTACCCGTGAAGGTAGCTACGAGCAGTACTTC.

V gene TRBV6-1 combines with J gene TRBJ1-4; no firm D call. The V and J ends lost 1 base and 0 bases respectively, with 3 bases between them. In germline, CDR1 is MNHNS, CDR2 SASEGT. The CDR3 has 14 residues. The CDR3: CASSEGSTNEKLFF. CDR3 DNA sequence: TGTGCCAGCAGTGAAGGGTCAACTAATGAAAAACTGTTTTTT.

This clone was picked up a small number of times. The chain uses TRBV30 and TRBJ2-7; D unclear. This CDR3 has 13 amino acids. Germline values: CDR1 GTSNPN, CDR2 SVGIG (reference sequence). V lost 1 base, J lost 2 bases, and 9 bases lay in between. The CDR3 region has the DNA TGTGCCTGGAGTGGAAGCGTACCCTACGAGCAGTACTTC. Translating gives CAWSGSVPYEQYF.

The chain joins TRBV27 to TRBJ2-1, with a weak D call TRBD2 (5 bases). From germline, CDR1 is MNHEY and CDR2 SMNVEV (reference sequence). The length of the CDR3 is 15 residues. Trimming left V 1 base short and J 4 bases short, with 11 bases between. CDR3 region: CASSLLREGYNEQFF. In DNA form, the CDR3 reads TGTGCCAGCAGTTTATTGAGGGAAGGATACAATGAGCAGTTCTTC.

This clone was seen a few times. The chain couples TRBV7-9 to TRBJ2-7, with TRBD1 matching over 10 bases. The CDR3 runs 15 residues. V shed 5 bases, J shed 2 bases, and the junction held 6 bases outside the gene matches. The germline V gene has CDR1 SEHNR and CDR2 FQNEAQ (reference sequence). CDR3 loop: CASSLTGGDPYEQYF. In DNA, the CDR3 is TGTGCCAGCAGCCTGACAGGGGGCGACCCCTACGAGCAGTACTTC.

The chain carries TRBV12-3 or TRBV12-4 and TRBJ2-5; D is possibly TRBD1 or TRBD2 (5 bases each). CDR3 size: 12 residues. Trimming pared 6 bases from V and 5 bases from J, leaving 10 bases between. CDR3 DNA sequence: TGTGCCAGCAGCTCCTGGGGGGAGACCCAGTACTTC. It yields the protein CASSSWGETQYF.